This T cell receptor (beta chain) was sequenced during a study of blood T cells in healthy people across ages. About the study: Per two T cells, about one barcoded beta molecule was captured through template switching. Study outcomes and limitations: Leaving the PBMCs unsorted stopped any conclusive comparison of naive versus antigen-experienced cells. Whereas aged donors had fewer naive CD4+ cells, long-lived donors had more of them and higher diversity.

At least ten counts were recorded for this clonotype. No antigen is known for it. CDR1 is LGHNA, CDR2 YSLEER, per germline. V lost 0 bases and J lost 3, with 16 bases in between. The CDR3 has 17 residues. For the second PCR, which ran for 7 to 11 cycles, a sample-barcoded 5' primer and a J-beta primer mix were used. There were at least 3 million CDR3-containing paired-end reads obtained from each sample. TCRdb itself ran the 5' RACE reads through MiXCR, one entry per CDR3 protein. Counted here are some 750,000 distinct CDR3 sequences, 22% occurring once; the ten biggest clones make up around 21%. Sequencing was performed on blood. The TCR comes from a man aged 65 to 85 in good health. The V call is TRBV4-3, the J call TRBJ2-3; a weak D match, TRBD1 (6 bases). The CDR3 DNA is TGCGCCAGCAGCCAAGAGGTCGGGGCAGGGGTGACAGATACGCAGTATTTT. It yields the protein CASSQEVGAGVTDTQYF.